This entry is about one TCR beta chain. The antigen remains undetermined. This record comes from a study of cytomegalovirus exposure and HLA in healthy donors. Study outcomes and limitations: A classifier reportedly called cytomegalovirus status with high sensitivity and specificity.

The PCR employed 60 Vbeta primers together with 13 Jbeta primers. The protocol was immunoSEQ multiplex PCR, while the TCRdb copy is restricted to in-frame clones and leaves out a portion. In the table there are 100,000 or so clones, 74% of which are singletons. Germline CDR1 reads SEHNR; CDR2 reads FQNEAQ (reference sequence). CDR3 length equals 16 residues. V was shortened by 1 base and J by 2 bases, with 13 bases between the two germline ends. The V gene is TRBV7-9, the J gene TRBJ2-3; D is unclear. The clonotype comes from a human donor in good health. The sample taken for sequencing was PBMCs. CDR3 sequence: CASSLGSYLTTDTQYF. CDR3 nucleotides: TGTGCCAGCAGCTTAGGGTCCTACCTTACCACAGATACGCAGTATTTT.